Included here is one T cell receptor beta chain sequence, with context. Time point of the sample: newly diagnosed GD, antithyroid drugs for less than 3 months. PBMC-derived RNA was used for the TCR library. J lost 3 bases, V lost 4 bases, and 8 bases had no gene match. Germline values: CDR1 LNHDA, CDR2 SQIVND (reference sequence). There are 15 residues in the CDR3. These data originate in a study of regulatory T cells in long-lasting Graves disease. HTBI primers from iRepertoire and Arm-PCR of CDR3 regions yielded the TCR beta libraries. MiXCR was run by TCRdb on the multiplex PCR reads, yielding one entry per CDR3 protein. The table lists 540,000 or so distinct CDR3 sequences, roughly 14% of them singletons. The sample also formed part of further work on T cells in Graves' hyperthyroidism and ophthalmopathy.

The TCR was taken from a man between 25 and 39 years old with Graves disease. The input for sequencing was peripheral blood mononuclear cells (PBMCs), taken at new diagnosis, from a patient treated with antithyroid drugs. The rearrangement joins TRBV19 to TRBJ1-2; TRBD1 matches 7 bases. The CDR3 region has the DNA TGTGCCAGTAGTAACCCTCGGGACAGCTACTATGGCTACACCTTC. Translation: CASSNPRDSYYGYTF.